This TCR beta chain was recorded in a study of Ad26.COV2.S vaccination and SARS-CoV-2 variants. About the study: This donor came from the COV1001 trial of Ad26.COV2.S. The authors gave Ad26.COV2.S intramuscularly, either once or twice 56 days apart.

On this clone: What it binds is not known.

Treatment indicated: roughly 18 received Ad26.COV2.S at low or high dose, single or two shots; 5 received placebo; per-sample allocation not given. Collection of samples fell on day 63 after the first vaccine or placebo injection. Sequencing was performed with immunoSEQ multiplex PCR; in TCRdb, only in-frame clones are kept and a portion is missing. Of some 390,000 clones in the sample, about 91% were seen once. Study-wide results and caveats: Vaccinated and placebo-treated recipients had similar non-spike TCR breadth. Total T cell responses may have been underestimated by the TCR breadth and depth analyses.

The sequence came from a person between 18 and 60 years old who received the Ad26.COV2.S COVID-19 vaccine or a placebo. The sample here was peripheral blood, taken in a trial of Ad26.COV2.S vaccine versus placebo.

The DNA of the CDR3 is TGTGCCAGCAGCAGGGGGACCTACGAGCAGTACTTC. Translated, it gives CASSRGTYEQYF. The V gene is TRBV28, the J gene TRBJ2-7; TRBD1 matches 7 bases. This CDR3 spans 12 amino acids. Germline CDR1 reads MDHEN; CDR2 reads SYDVKM. After removal of 6 bases from V and 2 bases from J, the junction contained 1 base not matched to a gene.